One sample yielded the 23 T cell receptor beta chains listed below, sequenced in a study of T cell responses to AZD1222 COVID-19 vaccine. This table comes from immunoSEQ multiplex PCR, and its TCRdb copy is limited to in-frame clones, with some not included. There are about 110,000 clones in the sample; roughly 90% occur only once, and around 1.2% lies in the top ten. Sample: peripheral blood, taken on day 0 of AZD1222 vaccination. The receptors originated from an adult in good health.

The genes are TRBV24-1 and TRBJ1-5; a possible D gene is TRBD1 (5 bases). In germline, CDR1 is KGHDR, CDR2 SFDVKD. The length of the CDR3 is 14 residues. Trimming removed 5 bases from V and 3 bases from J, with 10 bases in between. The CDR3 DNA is TGTGCCACCAGTGCGGGGGGATACAATCAGCCCCAGCATTTT. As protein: CATSAGGYNQPQHF.

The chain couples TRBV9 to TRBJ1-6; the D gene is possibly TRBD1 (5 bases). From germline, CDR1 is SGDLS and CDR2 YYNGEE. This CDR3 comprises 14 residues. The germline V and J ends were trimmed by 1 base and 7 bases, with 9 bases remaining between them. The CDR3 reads CASSVKGSNSPLHF. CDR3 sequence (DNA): TGTGCCAGCAGCGTAAAGGGGTCCAATTCACCCCTCCACTTT.

CDR3 DNA sequence: TGTGCCAGCAGCTGGGGGGACAGGGGTTTCGTTGGAAACACCATATATTTT. Translating it yields CASSWGDRGFVGNTIYF. This rearrangement joins TRBV5-6 to TRBJ1-3; 10 bases are a match to TRBD1. The CDR3 loop spans 17 amino acids. Germline trimming cut 3 bases from V and 3 bases from J; bases unmatched to any gene: 9. In germline, CDR1 is SGHDT, CDR2 YYEEEE.

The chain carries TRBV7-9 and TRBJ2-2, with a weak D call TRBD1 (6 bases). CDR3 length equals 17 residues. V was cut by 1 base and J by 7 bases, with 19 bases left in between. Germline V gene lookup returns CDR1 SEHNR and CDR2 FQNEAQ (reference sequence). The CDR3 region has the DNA TGTGCCAGCAGCTTAGGAATCGGGCAGGGGCCTGGCGGGGAGCTGTTTTTT. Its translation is CASSLGIGQGPGGELFF.

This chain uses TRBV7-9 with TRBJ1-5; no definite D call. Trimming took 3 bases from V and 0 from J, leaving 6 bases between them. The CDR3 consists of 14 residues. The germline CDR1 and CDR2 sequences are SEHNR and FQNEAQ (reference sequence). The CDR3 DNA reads TGTGCCAGCAGCTTTGGGCCTAGCAATCAGCCCCAGCATTTT. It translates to CASSFGPSNQPQHF.

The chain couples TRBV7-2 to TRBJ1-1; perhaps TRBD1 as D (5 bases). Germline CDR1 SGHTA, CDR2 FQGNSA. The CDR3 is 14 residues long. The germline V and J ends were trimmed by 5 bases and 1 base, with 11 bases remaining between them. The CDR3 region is CASSTRTSNTEAFF. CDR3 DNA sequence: TGTGCCAGCAGCACCCGGACATCGAACACTGAAGCTTTCTTT.

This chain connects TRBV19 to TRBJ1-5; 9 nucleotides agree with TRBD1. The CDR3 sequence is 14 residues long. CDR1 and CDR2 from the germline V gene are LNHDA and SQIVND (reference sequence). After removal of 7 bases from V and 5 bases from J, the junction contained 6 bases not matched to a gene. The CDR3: CASTGTGKYQPQHF. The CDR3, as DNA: TGTGCCAGTACGGGGACAGGGAAATATCAGCCCCAGCATTTT.

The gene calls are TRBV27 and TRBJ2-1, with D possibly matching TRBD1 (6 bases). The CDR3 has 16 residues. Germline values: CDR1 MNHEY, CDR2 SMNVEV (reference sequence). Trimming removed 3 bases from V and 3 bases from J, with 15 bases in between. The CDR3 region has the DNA TGTGCCAGCAGTTTTATAGGGGCAGGGGACTACAATGAGCAGTTCTTC. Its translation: CASSFIGAGDYNEQFF.

The DNA of the CDR3 is TGTGCCAGCAGCCCCCGTTCAGGGGCCATGAACACTGAAGCTTTCTTT. It is translated as CASSPRSGAMNTEAFF. The rearrangement uses TRBV11-3 and TRBJ1-1; a weak D match, TRBD1 (6 bases). The CDR3 is made up of 16 amino acids. CDR1 and CDR2 (germline): SGHNT, YENEEA. Trimming left V 5 bases short and J 0 bases short, with 16 bases between.

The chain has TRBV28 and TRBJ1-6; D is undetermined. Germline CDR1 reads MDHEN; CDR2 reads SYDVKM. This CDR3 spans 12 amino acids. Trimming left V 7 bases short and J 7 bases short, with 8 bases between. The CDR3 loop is CASTTINSPLHF. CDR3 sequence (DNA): TGTGCCAGCACGACCATCAATTCACCCCTCCACTTT.

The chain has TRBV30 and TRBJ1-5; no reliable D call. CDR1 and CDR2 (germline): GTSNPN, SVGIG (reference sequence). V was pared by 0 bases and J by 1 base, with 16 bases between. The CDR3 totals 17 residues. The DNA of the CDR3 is TGTGCCTGGAGTGTAGGAAAAGGGAGTTCGAGCAATCAGCCCCAGCATTTT. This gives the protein CAWSVGKGSSSNQPQHF.

As DNA, the CDR3 is TGTGCCAGCAGTGAGGTGGGAAAGGGTAGAAAGGGCATTCAGTACTTC. The encoded protein is CASSEVGKGRKGIQYF. This sequence joins TRBV2 and TRBJ2-4; D is unclear. Germline lookup yields CDR1 SNHLY and CDR2 FYNNEI. The CDR3 runs 16 residues. Trimming shortened V by 3 bases and J by 9 bases, and 21 bases separated the two germline ends.

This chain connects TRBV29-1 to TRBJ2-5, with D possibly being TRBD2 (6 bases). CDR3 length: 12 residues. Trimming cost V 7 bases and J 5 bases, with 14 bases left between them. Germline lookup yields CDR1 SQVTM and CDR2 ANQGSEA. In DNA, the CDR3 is TGCAGCGCAAGGGGCGCGGGGGAGACCCAGTACTTC. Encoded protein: CSARGAGETQYF. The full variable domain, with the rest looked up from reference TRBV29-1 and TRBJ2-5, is SAVISQKPSRDICQRGTSLTIQCQVDSQVTMMFWYRQQPGQSLTLIATANQGSEATYESGFVIDKFPISRPNLTFSTLTVSNMSPEDSSIYLCSARGAGETQYFGPGTRLLVL.

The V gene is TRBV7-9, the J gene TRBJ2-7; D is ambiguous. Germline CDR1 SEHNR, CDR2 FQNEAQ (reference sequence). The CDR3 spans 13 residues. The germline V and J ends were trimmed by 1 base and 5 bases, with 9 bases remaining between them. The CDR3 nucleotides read TGTGCCAGCAGCTTAGGGGGTGGCGACGAGCAGTACTTC. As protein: CASSLGGGDEQYF.

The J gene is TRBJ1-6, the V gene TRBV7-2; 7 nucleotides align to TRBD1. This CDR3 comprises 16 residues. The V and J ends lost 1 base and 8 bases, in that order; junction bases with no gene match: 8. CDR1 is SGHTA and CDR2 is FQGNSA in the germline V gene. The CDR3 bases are TGTGCCAGCAGCTTAGAGTGGAGACAGGGTTATTCACCCCTCCACTTT. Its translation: CASSLEWRQGYSPLHF.

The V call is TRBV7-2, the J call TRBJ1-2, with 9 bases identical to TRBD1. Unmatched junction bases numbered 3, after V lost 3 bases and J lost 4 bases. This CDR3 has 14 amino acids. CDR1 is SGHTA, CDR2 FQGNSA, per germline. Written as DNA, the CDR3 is TGTGCCAGCAGCTTGAACAGGGGGCCCTATGGCTACACCTTC. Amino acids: CASSLNRGPYGYTF.

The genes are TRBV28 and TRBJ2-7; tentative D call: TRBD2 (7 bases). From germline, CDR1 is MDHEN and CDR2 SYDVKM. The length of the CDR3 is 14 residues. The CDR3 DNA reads TGTGCTGTACTCGGAGGGGGGGCTTCCTACGAGCAGTACTTC. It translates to CAVLGGGASYEQYF.

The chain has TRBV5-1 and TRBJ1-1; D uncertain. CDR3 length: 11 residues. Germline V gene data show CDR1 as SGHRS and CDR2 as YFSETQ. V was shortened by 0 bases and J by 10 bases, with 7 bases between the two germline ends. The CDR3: CASSLGGAAFF. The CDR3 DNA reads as TGCGCCAGCAGCTTGGGGGGTGCAGCTTTCTTT.

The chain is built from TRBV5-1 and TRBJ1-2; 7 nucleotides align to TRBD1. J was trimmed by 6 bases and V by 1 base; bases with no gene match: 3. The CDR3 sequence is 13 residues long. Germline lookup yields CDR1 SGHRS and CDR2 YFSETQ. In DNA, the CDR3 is TGCGCCAGCAGCTTGAGAGGGGGCGATGGCTACACCTTC. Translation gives CASSLRGGDGYTF. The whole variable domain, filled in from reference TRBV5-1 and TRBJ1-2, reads KAGVTQTPRYLIKTRGQQVTLSCSPISGHRSVSWYQQTPGQGLQFLFEYFSETQRNKGNFPGRFSGRQFSNSRSEMNVSTLELGDSALYLCASSLRGGDGYTFGSGTRLTVV.

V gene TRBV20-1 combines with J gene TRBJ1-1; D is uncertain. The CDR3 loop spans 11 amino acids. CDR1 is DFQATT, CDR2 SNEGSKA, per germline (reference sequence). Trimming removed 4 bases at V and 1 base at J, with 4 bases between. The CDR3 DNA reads TGCAGTGCTACAGGGAACACTGAAGCTTTCTTT. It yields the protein CSATGNTEAFF.

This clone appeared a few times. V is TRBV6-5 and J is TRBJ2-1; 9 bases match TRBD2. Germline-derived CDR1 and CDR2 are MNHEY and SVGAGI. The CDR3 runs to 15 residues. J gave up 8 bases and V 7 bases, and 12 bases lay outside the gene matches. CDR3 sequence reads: CASTPGGGATDEQFF. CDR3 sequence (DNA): TGTGCCAGCACTCCAGGCGGGGGGGCGACGGATGAGCAGTTCTTC.

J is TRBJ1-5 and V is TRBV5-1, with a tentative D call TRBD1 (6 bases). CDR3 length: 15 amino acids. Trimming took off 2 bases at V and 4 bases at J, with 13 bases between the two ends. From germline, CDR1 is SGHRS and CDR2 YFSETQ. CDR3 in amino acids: CASSLGGFENQPQHF. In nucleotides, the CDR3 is TGCGCCAGCAGCTTAGGGGGGTTCGAGAATCAGCCCCAGCATTTT.

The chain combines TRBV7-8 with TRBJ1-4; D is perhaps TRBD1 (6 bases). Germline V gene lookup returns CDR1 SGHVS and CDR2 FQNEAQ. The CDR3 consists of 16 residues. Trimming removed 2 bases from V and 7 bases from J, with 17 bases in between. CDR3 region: CASSLSAGGLAEKLFF. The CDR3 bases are TGTGCCAGCAGCTTAAGCGCCGGGGGCTTGGCTGAAAAACTGTTTTTT.